This T cell receptor (beta chain) was recovered during a study of Tregs in tolerant kidney transplant recipients. Worth noting for this clone: Antigen: not known.

Germline V lookup: CDR1 GTSNPN, CDR2 SVGIG (reference sequence). The CDR3 sequence is 14 residues long. V was pared by 5 bases and J by 6 bases, with 9 bases of the junction left unmatched. The study, taken as a whole, reports: Tregs expanded with activated donor B cells seemed most donor-specific. Validation in larger populations is needed because few patients were studied.

The nonmyeloablative bone marrow transplants came from related graft donors, with transient mixed chimerism. Unstimulated regulatory T cells (CD4+CD25+CD127-), CD4+CD25- non-regulatory cells, CD4 and CD8 cells were FACS-sorted from thawed PBMCs. Profiling relied on immunoSEQ multiplex PCR, and the TCRdb table lists in-frame clones only, not all of them. The sample records roughly 50,000 clones, roughly nine tenths being singletons. The clonotype originates from a human patient who received a combined kidney and bone marrow transplant. Part of the T cells may come from the graft donor. The chain has TRBV30 and TRBJ2-3; TRBD2 aligns across 9 bases. Sequences were derived from CD8+ T cells from blood (PBMCs), sampled 12 months after the transplant. The CDR3 coding sequence is TGTGCCTGGCGGGGCGGGAGGGCCTTGGATACGCAGTATTTT. It is translated as CAWRGGRALDTQYF.